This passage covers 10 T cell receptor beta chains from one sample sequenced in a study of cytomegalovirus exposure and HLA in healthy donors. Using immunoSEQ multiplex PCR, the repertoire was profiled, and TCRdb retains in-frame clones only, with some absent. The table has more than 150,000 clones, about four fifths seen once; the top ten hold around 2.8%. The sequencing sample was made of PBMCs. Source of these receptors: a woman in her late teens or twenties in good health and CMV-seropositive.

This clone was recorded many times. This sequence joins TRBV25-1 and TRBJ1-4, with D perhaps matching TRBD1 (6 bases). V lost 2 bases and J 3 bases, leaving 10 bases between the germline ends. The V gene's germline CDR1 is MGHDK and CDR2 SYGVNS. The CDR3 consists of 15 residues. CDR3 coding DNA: TGTGCCAGCAGTGAACCACAGGGCGCTAATGAAAAACTGTTTTTT. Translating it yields CASSEPQGANEKLFF.

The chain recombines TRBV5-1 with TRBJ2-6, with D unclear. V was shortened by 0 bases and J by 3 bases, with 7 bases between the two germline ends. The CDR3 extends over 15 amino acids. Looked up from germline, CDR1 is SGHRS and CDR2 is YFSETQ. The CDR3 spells CASSLGRSGANVLTF. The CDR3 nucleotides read TGCGCCAGCAGCTTGGGCCGGAGTGGGGCCAACGTCCTGACTTTC.

CDR3 amino acids: CASSRGIGGNTIYF. The CDR3 nucleotides are TGTGCCAGTTCCCGGGGAATTGGCGGAAACACCATATATTTT. The chain uses TRBV27 and TRBJ1-3; unclear D gene. The germline V and J ends were trimmed by 9 bases and 4 bases, with 16 bases remaining between them. CDR1 and CDR2 from the germline V gene are MNHEY and SMNVEV (reference sequence). CDR3 size: 14 residues.

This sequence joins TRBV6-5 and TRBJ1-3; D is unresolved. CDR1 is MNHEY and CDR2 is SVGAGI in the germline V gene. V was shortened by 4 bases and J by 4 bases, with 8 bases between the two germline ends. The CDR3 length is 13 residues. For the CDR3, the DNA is TGTGCCAGCAGTTCCAGTGTAGGAAACACCATATATTTT. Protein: CASSSSVGNTIYF.

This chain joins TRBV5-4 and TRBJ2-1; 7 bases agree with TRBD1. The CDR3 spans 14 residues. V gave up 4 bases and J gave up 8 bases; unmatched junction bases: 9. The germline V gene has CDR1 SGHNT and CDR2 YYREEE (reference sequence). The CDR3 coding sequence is TGTGCCAGCAGCCAGGGTCACAGGGGTTATGAGCAGTTCTTC. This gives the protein CASSQGHRGYEQFF.

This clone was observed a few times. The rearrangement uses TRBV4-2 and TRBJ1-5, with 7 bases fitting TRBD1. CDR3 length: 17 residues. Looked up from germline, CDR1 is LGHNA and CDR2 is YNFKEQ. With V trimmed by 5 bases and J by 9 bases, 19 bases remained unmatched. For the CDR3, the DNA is TGTGCCAGCAGCAGGGCCCCCGGGACAGTTGACGGTGGGCCCCAGCATTTT. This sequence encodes CASSRAPGTVDGGPQHF.

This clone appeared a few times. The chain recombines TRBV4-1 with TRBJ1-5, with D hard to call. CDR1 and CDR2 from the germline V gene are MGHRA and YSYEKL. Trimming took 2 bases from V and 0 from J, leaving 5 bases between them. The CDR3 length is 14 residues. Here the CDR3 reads CASSQYNSNQPQHF. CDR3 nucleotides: TGCGCCAGCAGCCAATACAATAGCAATCAGCCCCAGCATTTT.

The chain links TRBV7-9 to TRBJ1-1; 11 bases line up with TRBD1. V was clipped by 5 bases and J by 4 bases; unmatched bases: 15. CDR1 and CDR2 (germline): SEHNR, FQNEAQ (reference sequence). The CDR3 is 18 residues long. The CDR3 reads CASSLSSLPGTGGTEAFF. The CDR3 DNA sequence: TGTGCCAGCAGCCTATCTTCCCTCCCGGGGACAGGGGGCACTGAAGCTTTCTTT.

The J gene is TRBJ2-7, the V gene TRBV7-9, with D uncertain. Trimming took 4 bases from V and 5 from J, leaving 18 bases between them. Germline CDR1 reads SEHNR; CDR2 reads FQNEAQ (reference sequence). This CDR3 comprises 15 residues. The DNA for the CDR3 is TGTGCCAGCAGCTCTCCACTCCGAGGCTCTGACGAGCAGTACTTC. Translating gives CASSSPLRGSDEQYF.

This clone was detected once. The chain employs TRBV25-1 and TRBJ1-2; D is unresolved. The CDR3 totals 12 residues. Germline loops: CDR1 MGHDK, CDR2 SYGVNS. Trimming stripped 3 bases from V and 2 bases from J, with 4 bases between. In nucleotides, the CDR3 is TGTGCCAGCAGTGATATGAACTATGGCTACACCTTC. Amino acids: CASSDMNYGYTF.